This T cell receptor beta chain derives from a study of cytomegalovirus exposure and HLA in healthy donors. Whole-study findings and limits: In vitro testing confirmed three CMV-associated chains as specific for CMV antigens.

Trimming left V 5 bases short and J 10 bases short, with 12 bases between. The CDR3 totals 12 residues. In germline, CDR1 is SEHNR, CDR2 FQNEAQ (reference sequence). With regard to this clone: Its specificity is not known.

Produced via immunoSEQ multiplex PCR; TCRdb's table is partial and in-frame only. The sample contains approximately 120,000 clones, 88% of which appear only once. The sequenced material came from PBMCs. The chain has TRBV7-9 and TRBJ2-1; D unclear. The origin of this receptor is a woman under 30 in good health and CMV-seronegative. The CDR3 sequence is CASSPLMGEQFF. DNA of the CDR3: TGTGCCAGCAGCCCGCTTATGGGCGAGCAGTTCTTC.